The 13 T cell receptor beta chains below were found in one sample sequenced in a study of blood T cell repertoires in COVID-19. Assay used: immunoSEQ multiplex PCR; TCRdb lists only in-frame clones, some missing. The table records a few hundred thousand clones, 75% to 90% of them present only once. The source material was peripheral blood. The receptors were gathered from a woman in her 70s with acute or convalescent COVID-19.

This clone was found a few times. CDR3 bases: TGTGCCAGCCAGGCCGGGGTATTTCCTGGAAACACCATATATTTT. This sequence encodes CASQAGVFPGNTIYF. V is TRBV3-1 (or the pseudogene TRBV3-2) and J is TRBJ1-3; D unclear. CDR3 length: 15 amino acids. Germline V gene data show CDR1 as LGHDT and CDR2 as YNNKEL (reference sequence). V dropped 8 bases and J dropped 2 bases, with 16 bases sitting between them.

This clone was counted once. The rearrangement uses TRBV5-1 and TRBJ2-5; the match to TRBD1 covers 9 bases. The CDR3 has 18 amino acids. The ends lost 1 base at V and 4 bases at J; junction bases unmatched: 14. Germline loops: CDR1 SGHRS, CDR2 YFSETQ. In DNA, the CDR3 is TGCGCCAGCAGCTTGAACAGTCCTCGGGACAGGGAGACAGAGACCCAGTACTTC. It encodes CASSLNSPRDRETETQYF.

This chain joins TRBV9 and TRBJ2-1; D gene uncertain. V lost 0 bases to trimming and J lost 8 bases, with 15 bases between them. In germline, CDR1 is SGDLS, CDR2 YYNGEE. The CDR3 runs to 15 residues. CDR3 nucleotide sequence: TGTGCCAGCAGCGTAGCTGACGTCGGAGTCTATGAGCAGTTCTTC. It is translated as CASSVADVGVYEQFF.

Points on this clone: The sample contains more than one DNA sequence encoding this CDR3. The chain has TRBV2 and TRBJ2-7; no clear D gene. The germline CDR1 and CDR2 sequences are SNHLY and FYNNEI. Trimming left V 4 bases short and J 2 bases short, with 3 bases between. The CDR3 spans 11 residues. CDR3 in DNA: TGTGCCAGCAGTGGAGCCTACGAGCAGTACTTC. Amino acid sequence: CASSGAYEQYF. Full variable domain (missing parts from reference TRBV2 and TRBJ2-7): EPEVTQTPSHQVTQMGQEVILRCVPISNHLYFYWYRQILGQKVEFLVSFYNNEISEKSEIFDDQFSVERPDGSNFTLKIRSTKLEDSAMYFCASSGAYEQYFGPGTRLTVT.

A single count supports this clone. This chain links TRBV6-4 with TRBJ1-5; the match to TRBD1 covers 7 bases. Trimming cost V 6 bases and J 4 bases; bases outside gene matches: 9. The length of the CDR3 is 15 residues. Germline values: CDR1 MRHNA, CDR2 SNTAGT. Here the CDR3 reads CASSTPGQLNQPQHF. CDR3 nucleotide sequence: TGTGCCAGCAGCACCCCGGGACAGCTAAATCAGCCCCAGCATTTT.

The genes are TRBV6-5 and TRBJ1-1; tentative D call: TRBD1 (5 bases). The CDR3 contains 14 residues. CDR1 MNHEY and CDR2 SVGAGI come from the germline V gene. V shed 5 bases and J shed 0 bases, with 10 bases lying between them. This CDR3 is CASSRQMMNTEAFF. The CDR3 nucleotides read TGTGCCAGCAGTCGACAGATGATGAACACTGAAGCTTTCTTT.

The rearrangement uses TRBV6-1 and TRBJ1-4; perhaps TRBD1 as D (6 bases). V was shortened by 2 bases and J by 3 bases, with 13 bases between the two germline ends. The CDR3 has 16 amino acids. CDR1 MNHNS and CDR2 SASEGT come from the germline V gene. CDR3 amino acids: CASSESQGGSNEKLFF. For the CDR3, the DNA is TGTGCCAGCAGTGAATCACAGGGTGGATCTAATGAAAAACTGTTTTTT.

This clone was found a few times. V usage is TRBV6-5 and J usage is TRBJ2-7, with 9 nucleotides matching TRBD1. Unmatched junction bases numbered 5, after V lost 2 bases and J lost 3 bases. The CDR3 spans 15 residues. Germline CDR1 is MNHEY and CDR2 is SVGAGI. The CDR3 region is CASSYRRDRDYEQYF. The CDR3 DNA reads TGTGCCAGCAGTTACCGGAGGGACAGGGACTACGAGCAGTACTTC.

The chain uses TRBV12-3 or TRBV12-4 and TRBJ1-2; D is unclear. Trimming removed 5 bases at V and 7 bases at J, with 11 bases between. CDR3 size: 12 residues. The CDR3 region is CASSTSGSGYTF. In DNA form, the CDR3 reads TGTGCCAGCAGTACATCGGGGTCTGGCTACACCTTC.

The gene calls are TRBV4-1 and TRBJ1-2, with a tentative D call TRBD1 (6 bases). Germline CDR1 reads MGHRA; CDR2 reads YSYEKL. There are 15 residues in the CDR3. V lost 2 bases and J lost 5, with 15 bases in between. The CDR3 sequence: CASSQTTGRKYGYTF. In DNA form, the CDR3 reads TGCGCCAGCAGCCAAACTACAGGGAGAAAGTATGGCTACACCTTC.

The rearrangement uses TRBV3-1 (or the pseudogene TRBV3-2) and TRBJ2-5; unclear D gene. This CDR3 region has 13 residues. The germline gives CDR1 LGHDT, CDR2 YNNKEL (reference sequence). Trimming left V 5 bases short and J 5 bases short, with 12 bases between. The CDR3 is CASSFYTPETQYF. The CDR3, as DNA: TGTGCCAGCAGCTTTTACACCCCGGAGACCCAGTACTTC.

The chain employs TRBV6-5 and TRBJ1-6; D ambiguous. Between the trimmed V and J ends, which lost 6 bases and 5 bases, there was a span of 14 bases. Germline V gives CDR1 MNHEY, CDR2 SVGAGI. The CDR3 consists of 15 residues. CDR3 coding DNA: TGTGCCAGCAGGGCGAGGTCCGGGGATAATTCACCCCTCCACTTT. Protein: CASRARSGDNSPLHF.

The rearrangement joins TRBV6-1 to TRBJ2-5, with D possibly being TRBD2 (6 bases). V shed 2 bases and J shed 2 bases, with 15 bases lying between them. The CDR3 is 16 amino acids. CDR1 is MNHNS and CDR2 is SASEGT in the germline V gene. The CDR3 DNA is TGTGCCAGCAGTGAAAACTTGCGGGGACCTCAAGAGACCCAGTACTTC. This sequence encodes CASSENLRGPQETQYF.